These 31 T cell receptor beta chains originate from one sample sequenced in a study of neurological immune-mediated disorders (dated by TCRdb to between 2017 and 2020). The method behind the library was 5' RACE. The sequencer listed for this sample is Illumina HiSeq 2500. The public reads were reprocessed in TCRdb via fastp at Q25 and MiXCR, keeping in-frame beta chains. Rows are unified per CDR3 protein, each entry keeping the most common DNA and genes. The table for this sample lists over 70,000 distinct CDR3 sequences; roughly 10% of them were counted only once. The ten largest clones represent 9.5% to 10% of the sample. What this sample's time point label stands for: longitudinal time-point 1 (baseline). Sequencing input: PBMCs. These receptors were collected from a man aged 25 to 40 in good health.

This clonotype was seen only a few times. V gene TRBV5-5 combines with J gene TRBJ2-3; tentatively, D is TRBD1 (6 bases). This CDR3 spans 14 amino acids. The V gene lost 2 bases and the J gene lost 9 bases, with 16 bases spanning the gap. The germline gives CDR1 SGHKS, CDR2 YYEKEE (reference sequence). In nucleotides, the CDR3 is TGTGCCAGCAGCTTTTTCCAGGGGCCGCGGACGCAGTATTTT. Translation: CASSFFQGPRTQYF.

This clonotype showed up many times. V gene TRBV29-1 combines with J gene TRBJ2-3; D uncertain. Germline-derived CDR1 and CDR2 are SQVTM and ANQGSEA. Trimming pared 3 bases from V and 3 bases from J, leaving 13 bases between. This CDR3 has 14 residues. The CDR3 region has the DNA TGCAGCGTTGATCGGAGCGATCGAACAGATACGCAGTATTTT. It encodes CSVDRSDRTDTQYF.

At least ten counts were recorded for this clonotype. This rearrangement joins TRBV5-1 to TRBJ2-6; TRBD2 is a possible D gene (5 bases). The V gene lost 2 bases and the J gene lost 1 base, with 13 bases spanning the gap. CDR1 and CDR2 from the germline V gene are SGHRS and YFSETQ. The CDR3 runs to 17 residues. DNA for the CDR3: TGCGCCAGCAGCTTACCGGGGATAAGTTCTGGGGCCAACGTCCTGACTTTC. It encodes CASSLPGISSGANVLTF.

This clonotype was observed at least ten times. The CDR3, as DNA: TGTGCCAGCATCCTAGGTGGCAGTTACACCGGGGAGCTGTTTTTT. Encoded protein: CASILGGSYTGELFF. The chain recombines TRBV28 with TRBJ2-2; D gene unclear. This CDR3 has 15 residues. Trimming shortened V by 7 bases and J by 3 bases, and 15 bases separated the two germline ends. Germline loops: CDR1 MDHEN, CDR2 SYDVKM.

The chain uses TRBV6-4 and TRBJ1-5, with unresolved D. The V and J ends lost 2 bases and 3 bases respectively, with 5 bases between them. CDR3 length: 13 amino acids. CDR1 and CDR2 from the germline V gene are MRHNA and SNTAGT. The CDR3 DNA is TGTGCCAGCAGTGACAGGCCCAATCAGCCCCAGCATTTT. Translation: CASSDRPNQPQHF.

This clonotype was observed at least ten times. This chain uses TRBV20-1 with TRBJ2-5, with TRBD2 identical over 7 bases. The germline V gene has CDR1 DFQATT and CDR2 SNEGSKA (reference sequence). V lost 5 bases to trimming and J lost 4 bases; unmatched junction nucleotides: 13. The CDR3 is made up of 15 amino acids. DNA of the CDR3: TGCAGTGCTCACGAACGGGGGAGGGCCTTAGAGACCCAGTACTTC. Its protein is CSAHERGRALETQYF.

This clonotype showed up many times. The CDR3 nucleotides are TGTGCCAGCAGCTTAAGAGGGGATTGGAACACTGAAGCTTTCTTT. Its translation is CASSLRGDWNTEAFF. The J gene is TRBJ1-1, the V gene TRBV7-2, with a possible D match to TRBD1 (5 bases). Germline V lookup: CDR1 SGHTA, CDR2 FQGNSA. The CDR3 contains 15 residues. Trimming pared 2 bases from V and 1 base from J, leaving 11 bases between.

This clonotype came up many times. The chain joins TRBV12-3 or TRBV12-4 to TRBJ2-7; D might be TRBD1 (5 bases). Trimming left V 6 bases short and J 4 bases short, with 16 bases between. CDR3 length equals 14 residues. CDR3 nucleotide sequence: TGTGCCAGCAGCAGTACAACAGGCAAATACGAGCAGTACTTC. Its protein product is CASSSTTGKYEQYF.

This clonotype was seen ten or more times. The genes are TRBV6-6 and TRBJ1-1; 7 positions agree with TRBD1. The germline V gene has CDR1 MNHNY and CDR2 SVGAGI (reference sequence). The CDR3 is made up of 16 amino acids. V lost 4 bases and J lost 3; bases outside the gene matches: 11. Here the CDR3 DNA reads TGTGCCAGCAGTTTAATTTTCGTCCAGGGGGACACTGAAGCTTTCTTT. This encodes CASSLIFVQGDTEAFF.

The table lists this clonotype with a few counts. V is TRBV10-3 and J is TRBJ2-5; 10 nucleotides match TRBD2. The length of the CDR3 is 17 residues. Looked up from germline, CDR1 is ENHRY and CDR2 is SYGVKD. J was trimmed by 3 bases and V by 2 bases; bases with no gene match: 9. The CDR3 region is CAISEISEGLAEETQYF. CDR3 sequence (DNA): TGTGCCATCAGTGAGATTTCCGAAGGACTAGCGGAAGAGACCCAGTACTTC.

This clonotype ranks as medium-sized. The chain joins TRBV20-1 to TRBJ2-7; TRBD2 agrees at 12 bases. From germline, CDR1 is DFQATT and CDR2 SNEGSKA (reference sequence). The length of the CDR3 is 15 residues. V gave up 2 bases and J gave up 3 bases; unmatched junction bases: 5. DNA for the CDR3: TGCAGTGCTAGACGACTAGCGGGAGACAGCTACGAGCAGTACTTC. Protein product: CSARRLAGDSYEQYF.

This clonotype was seen repeatedly, ten times or more. For the CDR3, the DNA is TGTGCCAGCAGTACCGCCTACAATGAGCAGTTCTTC. Translation: CASSTAYNEQFF. The rearrangement links TRBV27 to TRBJ2-1; D is ambiguous. Germline-derived CDR1 and CDR2 are MNHEY and SMNVEV (reference sequence). The CDR3 covers 12 residues. Trimming stripped 5 bases from V and 2 bases from J, with 4 bases between.

The table lists this clonotype with many counts. J is TRBJ2-2 and V is TRBV5-1; TRBD2 is a possible D gene (6 bases). V gave up 3 bases and J gave up 5 bases, with 14 bases separating them. Germline CDR1 and CDR2: SGHRS and YFSETQ. The CDR3 is 15 residues long. CDR3 protein: CASSSEAGHTGELFF. CDR3 DNA sequence: TGCGCCAGCAGCTCCGAAGCGGGTCATACCGGGGAGCTGTTTTTT. The variable domain in full, completed from reference TRBV5-1 and TRBJ2-2, reads KAGVTQTPRYLIKTRGQQVTLSCSPISGHRSVSWYQQTPGQGLQFLFEYFSETQRNKGNFPGRFSGRQFSNSRSEMNVSTLELGDSALYLCASSSEAGHTGELFFGEGSRLTVL.

This clonotype was detected ten times or more. This chain connects TRBV20-1 to TRBJ2-5; D possibly corresponds to TRBD2 (6 bases). This CDR3 contains 16 residues. Trimming removed 0 bases at V and 3 bases at J, with 17 bases between. Looked up from germline, CDR1 is DFQATT and CDR2 is SNEGSKA (reference sequence). This CDR3 is CSARDGGRAGKETQYF. Here the CDR3 DNA reads TGCAGTGCTAGAGATGGTGGTCGGGCGGGAAAAGAGACCCAGTACTTC.

This clonotype was detected ten times or more. The chain links TRBV5-1 to TRBJ2-1; tentatively, D is TRBD1 (7 bases). Germline V gene lookup returns CDR1 SGHRS and CDR2 YFSETQ. CDR3 size: 16 residues. V was pared by 4 bases and J by 9 bases, with 23 bases between. The CDR3 region is CASSPRTGEQGREQFF. The CDR3 DNA reads TGCGCCAGCAGCCCACGGACGGGAGAACAGGGGCGTGAGCAGTTCTTC. The full variable domain, in which reference TRBV5-1 and TRBJ2-1 provide the parts outside the CDR3, is KAGVTQTPRYLIKTRGQQVTLSCSPISGHRSVSWYQQTPGQGLQFLFEYFSETQRNKGNFPGRFSGRQFSNSRSEMNVSTLELGDSALYLCASSPRTGEQGREQFFGPGTRLTVL.

This clonotype was detected ten times or more. This chain uses TRBV20-1 with TRBJ2-3; the D gene is possibly TRBD2 (5 bases). Trimming shortened V by 0 bases and J by 0 bases, and 10 bases separated the two germline ends. The CDR3 is 15 amino acids. Germline lookup yields CDR1 DFQATT and CDR2 SNEGSKA (reference sequence). CDR3 residues: CSARDFGESTDTQYF. The CDR3 DNA sequence: TGCAGTGCTAGAGATTTTGGGGAGAGCACAGATACGCAGTATTTT.

This clonotype was counted many times. The rearrangement uses TRBV5-1 and TRBJ2-5; no clear D. This CDR3 has 13 residues. Trimming took off 2 bases at V and 7 bases at J, with 12 bases between the two ends. Germline values: CDR1 SGHRS, CDR2 YFSETQ. The CDR3 DNA reads as TGCGCCAGCAGCTTAGACCGCCGGTGGACCCAGTACTTC. It encodes CASSLDRRWTQYF.

This clonotype was recorded many times. V and J are TRBV4-1 and TRBJ2-7; TRBD2 aligns across 10 bases. This CDR3 region has 15 residues. V trimming: 0 bases; J trimming: 4 bases; junction bases outside the gene matches: 3. The germline V gene encodes CDR1 MGHRA and CDR2 YSYEKL. The CDR3 loop reads CASSQDLTSGYEQYF. The CDR3 nucleotides are TGCGCCAGCAGCCAAGATCTGACTAGCGGGTACGAGCAGTACTTC.

The chain joins TRBV9 to TRBJ2-7, with a tentative D call TRBD2 (6 bases). Germline V gene lookup returns CDR1 SGDLS and CDR2 YYNGEE. The CDR3 length is 15 residues. V lost 0 bases and J lost 4, with 14 bases in between. The CDR3 reads CASSVEPTRNYEQYF. The CDR3 DNA reads TGTGCCAGCAGCGTAGAGCCGACTAGAAATTACGAGCAGTACTTC.

This clonotype came up many times. The chain carries TRBV29-1 and TRBJ2-1, with 12 positions matching TRBD1. The CDR3 runs 15 residues. Germline V CDR1 and CDR2: SQVTM, ANQGSEA. The junction had 8 bases not matched to a gene; V was cut back by 2 bases and J by 9 bases. CDR3 region: CSVEFGTGGGGEQFF. In DNA form, the CDR3 reads TGCAGCGTTGAATTCGGGACAGGGGGCGGGGGTGAGCAGTTCTTC.

This clonotype has a count of ten or more. The chain links TRBV6-5 to TRBJ2-1, with a possible D match to TRBD2 (6 bases). CDR1 and CDR2 from the germline V gene are MNHEY and SVGAGI. Between the trimmed V and J ends, which lost 6 bases and 1 base, there was a span of 13 bases. The CDR3 covers 15 residues. The CDR3 reads CASRPGGTSYNEQFF. CDR3 DNA sequence: TGTGCCAGCAGGCCGGGCGGGACTTCCTACAATGAGCAGTTCTTC.

In its sample, this clonotype was seen many times. This chain connects TRBV10-3 to TRBJ2-7; TRBD1 matches 8 bases. J lost 3 bases, V lost 9 bases, and 7 bases had no gene match. This CDR3 has 13 amino acids. Germline CDR1 reads ENHRY; CDR2 reads SYGVKD. The CDR3 DNA is TGTGCCATACAGTGGGGACAGGTCTACGAGCAGTACTTC. Translation gives CAIQWGQVYEQYF.

This clonotype came up many times. This chain links TRBV15 with TRBJ2-1; 7 nucleotides agree with TRBD2. The CDR3 contains 15 residues. Germline V lookup: CDR1 LNHNV, CDR2 YYDKDF (reference sequence). Losses at the gene ends were 3 bases for V and 1 base for J; bases not matched to a gene: 3. Here the CDR3 reads CATSSGRESYNEQFF. In nucleotides, the CDR3 is TGTGCCACCAGCAGCGGGCGGGAGTCCTACAATGAGCAGTTCTTC.

This clonotype was detected ten times or more. This chain connects TRBV5-1 to TRBJ1-2; D is uncertain. Germline V lookup: CDR1 SGHRS, CDR2 YFSETQ. This CDR3 has 13 amino acids. V lost 2 bases and J lost 4, with 9 bases in between. The CDR3 nucleotides read TGCGCCAGCAGCTTTCCAGGCACCTATGGCTACACCTTC. Translation: CASSFPGTYGYTF.

In its sample, this clonotype was seen many times. The chain links TRBV20-1 to TRBJ2-6; no reliable D call. The CDR3 covers 16 residues. In germline, CDR1 is DFQATT, CDR2 SNEGSKA (reference sequence). V was clipped by 0 bases and J by 0 bases, with 9 bases between them. The CDR3 reads CSAREEKHSGANVLTF. CDR3 DNA: TGCAGTGCTAGAGAAGAAAAGCACTCTGGGGCCAACGTCCTGACTTTC.

There are many counts of this clonotype. The rearrangement uses TRBV10-3 and TRBJ2-7; no clear D. Per germline, CDR1 ENHRY and CDR2 SYGVKD. The CDR3 sequence is 15 residues long. Trimming left V 3 bases short and J 0 bases short, with 12 bases between. This chain's CDR3 is CAISDEGSSSYEQYF. The CDR3 DNA reads TGTGCCATCAGTGATGAAGGTAGTAGCTCCTACGAGCAGTACTTC.

This clonotype was counted at least ten times. The chain couples TRBV9 to TRBJ2-2; the match to TRBD2 covers 11 bases. Germline V gives CDR1 SGDLS, CDR2 YYNGEE. This CDR3 spans 16 amino acids. V lost 1 base and J lost 4; bases outside the gene matches: 3. CDR3 sequence reads: CASSVTSGSPTGELFF. For the CDR3, the DNA is TGTGCCAGCAGCGTAACTAGCGGGAGCCCCACCGGGGAGCTGTTTTTT.

This clonotype was counted many times. The chain carries TRBV7-9 and TRBJ2-1, with 8 bases matching TRBD2. The CDR3 has 15 residues. Looked up from germline, CDR1 is SEHNR and CDR2 is FQNEAQ (reference sequence). V trimming: 4 bases; J trimming: 9 bases; junction bases outside the gene matches: 11. CDR3 in amino acids: CASSSPWREDGEQFF. CDR3 nucleotides: TGTGCCAGCAGCTCCCCTTGGCGGGAGGACGGTGAGCAGTTCTTC.

Concerning this clonotype itself: A much larger clone lies a single base off, so this may be a read error. This chain joins TRBV5-6 and TRBJ2-5; a possible D gene is TRBD2 (5 bases). Trimming took off 5 bases at V and 0 bases at J, with 17 bases between the two ends. The CDR3 runs to 16 residues. Germline V gives CDR1 SGHDT, CDR2 YYEEEE. CDR3 nucleotides: TGTGCCAGCAGTCTCAGTGAGGGCCCGTACCAAGAGACCCAGTACTTC. Its protein is CASSLSEGPYQETQYF.

The sample holds many counts of this clonotype. The chain carries TRBV20-1 and TRBJ2-2, with D possibly being TRBD1 or TRBD2 (6 bases each). V was pared by 8 bases and J by 5 bases, with 21 bases between. The CDR3 totals 15 residues. From germline, CDR1 is DFQATT and CDR2 SNEGSKA (reference sequence). The CDR3 spells CSFTLGGRGTGELFF. CDR3 coding DNA: TGCAGTTTCACCCTTGGGGGGCGCGGTACCGGGGAGCTGTTTTTT.

Ten or more counts support this clonotype. This chain connects TRBV12-5 to TRBJ2-1, with 14 bases lining up with TRBD2. Trimming removed 4 bases from V and 8 bases from J; junction bases left unmatched: 4. The CDR3 sequence is 15 residues long. Germline-derived CDR1 and CDR2 are LGHNT and FRNRAP. The CDR3 DNA follows: TGTGCTAGTGGTTCAGGACTAGCGGGAGGAGATGAGCAGTTCTTC. This sequence encodes CASGSGLAGGDEQFF.